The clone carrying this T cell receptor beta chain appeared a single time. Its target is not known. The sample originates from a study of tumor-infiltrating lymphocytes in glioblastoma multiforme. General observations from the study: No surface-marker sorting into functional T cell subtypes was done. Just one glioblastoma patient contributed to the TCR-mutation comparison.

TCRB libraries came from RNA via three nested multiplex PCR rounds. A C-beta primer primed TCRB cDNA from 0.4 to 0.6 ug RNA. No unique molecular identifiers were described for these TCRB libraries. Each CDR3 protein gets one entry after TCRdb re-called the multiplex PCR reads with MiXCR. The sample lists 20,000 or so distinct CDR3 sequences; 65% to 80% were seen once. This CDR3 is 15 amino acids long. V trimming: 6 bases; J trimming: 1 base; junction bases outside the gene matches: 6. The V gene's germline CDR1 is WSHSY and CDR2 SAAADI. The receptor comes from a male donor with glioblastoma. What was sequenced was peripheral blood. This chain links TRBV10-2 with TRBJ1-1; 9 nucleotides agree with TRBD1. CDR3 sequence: CASSLTGGPNTEAFF. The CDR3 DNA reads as TGCGCCAGCAGCTTAACAGGGGGCCCGAACACTGAAGCTTTCTTT.